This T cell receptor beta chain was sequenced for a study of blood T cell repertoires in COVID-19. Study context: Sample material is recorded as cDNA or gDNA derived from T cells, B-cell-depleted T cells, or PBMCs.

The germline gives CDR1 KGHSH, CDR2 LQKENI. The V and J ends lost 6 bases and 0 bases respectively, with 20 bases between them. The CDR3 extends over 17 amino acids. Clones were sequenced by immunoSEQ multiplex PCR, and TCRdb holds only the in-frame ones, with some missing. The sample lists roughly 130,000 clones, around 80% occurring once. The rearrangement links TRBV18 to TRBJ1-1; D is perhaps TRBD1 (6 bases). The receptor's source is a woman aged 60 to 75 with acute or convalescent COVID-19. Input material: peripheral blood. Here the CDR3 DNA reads TGTGCCAGCTCCTCCTGGGTAAGGGACACGATGAACACTGAAGCTTTCTTT. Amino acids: CASSSWVRDTMNTEAFF.